This TCR beta chain emerged from a study of shared clonotypes between healthy human individuals. Repertoires were generated with immunoSEQ multiplex PCR, while TCRdb's copy carries only in-frame clones and drops some. The sample yields hundreds of thousands of clones, 95% to 97% seen once. This CDR3 has 12 residues. Looked up from germline, CDR1 is SNHLY and CDR2 is FYNNEI. V was clipped by 6 bases and J by 2 bases, with 8 bases between them. CD45RO negativity and positive selection for CCR7 defined naive CD8 cells, a population that excluded terminally differentiated effector memory CD45RA+ cells. This chain links TRBV2 with TRBJ2-7, with D uncertain. Sequenced sample: naive CD8+ T cells sorted from blood. The TCR was taken from a woman in her twenties or thirties in good health. The CDR3 coding sequence is TGTGCCAGCAGGCAACCTACCTACGAGCAGTACTTC. It translates to CASRQPTYEQYF.